This T cell receptor (beta chain) came from a study of blood T cells in healthy people across ages. Study results and limitations: The unknown donor CMV status may have confounded expanded clonotype changes. Older individuals had lower TCR beta diversity per million T cells (the decline was roughly linear).

The second PCR ran about 6 to 12 cycles with a sample-barcoded 5' primer and J-beta primers. TCRdb called the 5' RACE reads again in MiXCR, with one record for every CDR3 protein. The sample carries 700,000 to 950,000 distinct CDR3 sequences, about three fifths recorded once. Trimming shortened V by 7 bases and J by 2 bases, and 18 bases separated the two germline ends. Germline-derived CDR1 and CDR2 are MGHDK and SYGVNS. This CDR3 spans 17 amino acids. With respect to this clonotype: Its antigen is currently unknown.

The source is a man under 40 in good health. The chain links TRBV25-1 to TRBJ2-6; no clear D gene. Sequencing used blood. The CDR3 sequence: CASTEDESLAGANVLTF. In DNA, the CDR3 is TGTGCCAGCACCGAGGATGAAAGTTTGGCTGGGGCCAACGTCCTGACTTTC.